These 13 T cell receptor beta chains came from one sample sequenced in a study of shared clonotypes between healthy human individuals. The table came from immunoSEQ multiplex PCR; TCRdb's copy has only in-frame clones and leaves some out. This sample has around 2.5 million clones, with 80% to 95% found just once. Specimen: naive CD4+ T cells from PBMCs. As to subset: CD45RA+ positively selected. These receptors were collected from a young man in good health. Some clones in this sample may be carry-over from other donors' samples.

This clone has just one count. This specimen includes other DNA sequences encoding the same CDR3. The V call is TRBV7-3, the J call TRBJ1-1; D not resolved. Germline CDR1 is SGHTA and CDR2 is FQGTGA. With 3 bases removed from V and 1 base from J, the gap between germline ends came to 6 bases. The CDR3 runs 13 residues. The CDR3 is CASSFGTNTEAFF. The CDR3 bases are TGTGCCAGCAGCTTCGGCACGAACACTGAAGCTTTCTTT.

V gene TRBV18 combines with J gene TRBJ1-1; TRBD1 matches 8 bases. CDR3 length equals 16 residues. Germline V lookup: CDR1 KGHSH, CDR2 LQKENI. Unmatched junction bases numbered 9, after V lost 3 bases and J lost 3 bases. CDR3 loop: CASSPPGTGGYTEAFF. In DNA, the CDR3 is TGTGCCAGCTCACCCCCGGGGACAGGAGGGTACACTGAAGCTTTCTTT.

The CDR3 protein is CASSLIQETQYF. Here the CDR3 DNA reads TGTGCCAGCAGCTTGATTCAAGAGACCCAGTACTTC. V usage is TRBV5-5 and J usage is TRBJ2-5; no clear D. The CDR3 length is 12 residues. V lost 1 base and J 2 bases, leaving 3 bases between the germline ends. Germline loops: CDR1 SGHKS, CDR2 YYEKEE (reference sequence).

The CDR3 region has the DNA TGTGCCAGCAGCGGGCTAGGGGGCGCGTTTGGGGCCAACGTCCTGACTTTC. This encodes CASSGLGGAFGANVLTF. The gene calls are TRBV25-1 and TRBJ2-6; 7 nucleotides agree with TRBD1. Germline V lookup: CDR1 MGHDK, CDR2 SYGVNS. V lost 6 bases, J lost 3 bases, and 11 bases stayed unmatched. CDR3 length: 17 amino acids.

The chain combines TRBV4-2 with TRBJ2-7, with 11 bases aligning to TRBD2. There are 15 residues in the CDR3. J was trimmed by 2 bases and V by 4 bases; bases with no gene match: 4. Germline loops: CDR1 LGHNA, CDR2 YNFKEQ. The CDR3 coding sequence is TGTGCCAGCAGCCCCGGGACTAGCGGAGCCTACGAGCAGTACTTC. Translating gives CASSPGTSGAYEQYF.

The rearrangement uses TRBV15 and TRBJ2-7; maybe TRBD2 (6 bases). V was trimmed by 3 bases and J by 2 bases, leaving 17 bases between them. Germline V gives CDR1 LNHNV, CDR2 YYDKDF (reference sequence). The CDR3 consists of 16 residues. The CDR3 loop reads CATSRGGRTATYEQYF. CDR3 bases: TGTGCCACCAGCAGGGGGGGACGGACGGCCACCTACGAGCAGTACTTC.

A note on this clone: Distinct nucleotide sequences in the sample also encode this CDR3. V gene TRBV5-1 combines with J gene TRBJ1-4; weak D call: TRBD1 (5 bases). This CDR3 has 14 residues. Germline assignment: CDR1 SGHRS and CDR2 YFSETQ. Trimming pared 0 bases from V and 7 bases from J, leaving 10 bases between. The CDR3 nucleotides are TGCGCCAGCAGCTTGGGAACAGGAGGTGAAAAACTGTTTTTT. Protein product: CASSLGTGGEKLFF.

The genes are TRBV18 and TRBJ1-2; D gene ambiguous. The ends were cut back, 3 bases at V and 0 bases at J, with 14 bases in the middle. Germline values: CDR1 KGHSH, CDR2 LQKENI. The CDR3 loop spans 16 amino acids. The CDR3 here is CASSPGILGTNYGYTF. The CDR3 DNA reads TGTGCCAGCTCACCCGGAATACTAGGAACTAACTATGGCTACACCTTC.

The chain joins TRBV18 to TRBJ2-2; 13 bases fit TRBD2. With V trimmed by 0 bases and J by 4 bases, 5 bases remained unmatched. Germline CDR1 reads KGHSH; CDR2 reads LQKENI. The CDR3 has 18 amino acids. Written as DNA, the CDR3 is TGTGCCAGCTCACCACCGGGACTAGCGGGAAGAGGCACCGGGGAGCTGTTTTTT. Its protein product is CASSPPGLAGRGTGELFF.

V usage is TRBV9 and J usage is TRBJ2-3, with D unclear. This CDR3 has 13 amino acids. The germline CDR1 and CDR2 sequences are SGDLS and YYNGEE. Trimming shortened V by 0 bases and J by 2 bases, and 4 bases separated the two germline ends. The CDR3 loop reads CASSVETTDTQYF. The CDR3 DNA sequence: TGTGCCAGCAGCGTAGAAACCACAGATACGCAGTATTTT. The whole variable domain, remainder taken from reference TRBV9 and TRBJ2-3, is DSGVTQTPKHLITATGQRVTLRCSPRSGDLSVYWYQQSLDQGLQFLIQYYNGEERAKGNILERFSAQQFPDLHSELNLSSLELGDSALYFCASSVETTDTQYFGPGTRLTVL.

The count of this clone is one. The rearrangement links TRBV6-5 to TRBJ2-3; D is unresolved. CDR3 length: 14 amino acids. Between the trimmed V and J ends, which lost 0 bases and 2 bases, there was a span of 6 bases. Germline V gene sequence: CDR1 MNHEY, CDR2 SVGAGI. CDR3 in amino acids: CASSYSHNTDTQYF. The CDR3 DNA is TGTGCCAGCAGTTACTCGCACAACACAGATACGCAGTATTTT.

V and J are TRBV27 and TRBJ1-1, with 9 positions matching TRBD1. This CDR3 has 17 residues. Germline V gene lookup returns CDR1 MNHEY and CDR2 SMNVEV (reference sequence). The V and J ends lost 5 bases and 10 bases, in that order; junction bases with no gene match: 20. CDR3 sequence: CASSRLRKGQGGQGAFF. CDR3 coding DNA: TGTGCCAGCAGTAGATTGAGGAAGGGACAGGGAGGACAGGGAGCTTTCTTT.

The V gene is TRBV5-1, the J gene TRBJ2-7, with 10 bases identical to TRBD1. CDR3 length: 12 amino acids. V lost 5 bases to trimming and J lost 6 bases; unmatched junction nucleotides: 2. CDR1 and CDR2 (germline): SGHRS, YFSETQ. CDR3 loop: CASRGTGVEQYF. The CDR3, as DNA: TGCGCCAGCAGGGGGACAGGGGTCGAGCAGTACTTC.